The present TCR beta chain was sequenced within a study of T cell responses to AZD1222 COVID-19 vaccine. V was shortened by 4 bases and J by 5 bases, with 11 bases between the two germline ends. This CDR3 has 13 residues. The germline V gene encodes CDR1 ENHRY and CDR2 SYGVKD. The repertoire was sequenced with immunoSEQ multiplex PCR; TCRdb's copy has only in-frame clones and lacks some. The sample carries around 74,000 clones, about 91% recorded once. This TCR derives from an adult in good health. The chain couples TRBV10-3 to TRBJ1-1; D gene ambiguous. Specimen: peripheral blood, collected on day 0 of MenACWY control vaccination. This chain's CDR3 is CAISGREETEAFF. Here the CDR3 DNA reads TGTGCCATCAGTGGACGGGAGGAGACTGAAGCTTTCTTT.